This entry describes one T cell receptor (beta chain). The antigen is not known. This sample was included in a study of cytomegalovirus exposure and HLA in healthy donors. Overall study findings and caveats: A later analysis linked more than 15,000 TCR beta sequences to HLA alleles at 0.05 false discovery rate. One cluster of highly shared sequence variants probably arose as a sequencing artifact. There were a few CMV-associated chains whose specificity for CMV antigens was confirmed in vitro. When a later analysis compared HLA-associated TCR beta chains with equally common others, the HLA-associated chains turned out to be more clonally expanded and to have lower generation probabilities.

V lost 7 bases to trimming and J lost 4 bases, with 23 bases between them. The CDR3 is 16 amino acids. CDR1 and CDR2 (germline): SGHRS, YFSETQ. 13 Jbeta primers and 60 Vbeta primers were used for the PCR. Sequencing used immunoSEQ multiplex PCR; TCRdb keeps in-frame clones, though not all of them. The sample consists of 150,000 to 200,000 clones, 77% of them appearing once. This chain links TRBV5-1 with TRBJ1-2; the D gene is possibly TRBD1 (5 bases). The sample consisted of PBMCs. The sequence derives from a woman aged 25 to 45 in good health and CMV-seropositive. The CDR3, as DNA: TGCGCCAGCGCACCCCGCAGGGACTCCAGAGGCTATGGCTACACCTTC. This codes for CASAPRRDSRGYGYTF.